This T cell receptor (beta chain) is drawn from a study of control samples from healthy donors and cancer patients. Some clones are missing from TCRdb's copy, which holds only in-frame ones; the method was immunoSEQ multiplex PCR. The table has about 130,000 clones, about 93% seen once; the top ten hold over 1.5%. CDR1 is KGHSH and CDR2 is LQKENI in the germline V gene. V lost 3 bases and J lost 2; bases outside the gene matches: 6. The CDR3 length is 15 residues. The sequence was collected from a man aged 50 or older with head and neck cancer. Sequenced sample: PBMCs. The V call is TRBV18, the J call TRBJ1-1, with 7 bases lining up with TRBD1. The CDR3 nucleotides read TGTGCCAGCTCACCCCGACAGGGTAAAAACACTGAAGCTTTCTTT. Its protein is CASSPRQGKNTEAFF.